The entry below describes one TCR beta chain. This specimen comes from a study of CD8 T cells in Susac syndrome. Random-hexamer reverse transcription was applied to roughly 0.45 to 1 ug RNA. Multiplex immunoSEQ PCR targeted 54 Vbeta and 13 Jbeta TCR beta segments. TCRdb ran MiXCR on the immunoSEQ multiplex PCR reads and lists one entry per CDR3 protein. The sample shows under 200,000 distinct CDR3 sequences, around 94% of them seen only once. The controls were healthy donors who were matched for age and sex. The sequence was obtained from a human donor in good health. Sequencing used CD4+ T cells from PBMCs.

The CDR3, as DNA: TGTGCCAGCAGCTTAGGGACTAGCGGTATGAAGACCCAGTACTTC. Protein product: CASSLGTSGMKTQYF. The rearrangement uses TRBV7-2 and TRBJ2-5; 10 bases align to TRBD2. The CDR3 has 15 amino acids. The V gene's germline CDR1 is SGHTA and CDR2 FQGNSA. Trimming cost V 1 base and J 6 bases; bases outside gene matches: 5.